This is a list of T cell receptor beta chains from one sample in a study of CD8 T cells in Susac syndrome. TCRdb analysed the immunoSEQ multiplex PCR reads with MiXCR anew, one entry per CDR3 protein. The sample lists 150,000 or so distinct CDR3 sequences; approximately 93% were seen once. The sequencing sample was made of CD4+ T cells from PBMCs. The receptors come from a human donor with multiple sclerosis. The CDR3 runs from the conserved cysteine through the conserved F or W. D genes are given only for firm matches. Clone size is stated in some rows and not others, as once, few, many or a class when expanded.

clone size	D gene	J gene	V gene	CDR3 DNA	CDR3 protein
-	-	TRBJ1-2	TRBV30	TGTGCCTGGAGCAGGGGCTTCTATGGCTACACCTTC	CAWSRGFYGYTF
-	-	TRBJ2-1	TRBV5-1	TGCGCCAGCAGCTTTACAGGGAACAATGAGCAGTTCTTC	CASSFTGNNEQFF
-	TRBD1	TRBJ1-2	TRBV7-2	TGTGCCAGCAGCTTAGTAGGGACAGGGGTTAACTATGGCTACACCTTC	CASSLVGTGVNYGYTF
-	TRBD2	TRBJ2-7	TRBV12-3/TRBV12-4	TGTGCCAGCAGTTTGCGGGAGGGCGAGCAGTACTTC	CASSLREGEQYF
-	TRBD1	TRBJ1-1	TRBV20-1	TGCAGTGCTAGGGGAGGTCTGCAAGACAGGGAGGGAAGGGCTTTCTTT	CSARGGLQDREGRAFF
-	TRBD1	TRBJ1-4	TRBV4-1	TGCGCCAGCAGCCTCACTCGGGGACAGGGGGGTGAAAAACTGTTTTTT	CASSLTRGQGGEKLFF
-	-	TRBJ1-2	TRBV5-4	TGTGCCAGCAGCCTCATGGCGGGGAACTATGGCTACACCTTC	CASSLMAGNYGYTF
once	-	TRBJ1-4	TRBV20-1	TGCAGTGCTCGCTGGGGTTTTTTTCCCCGAATTAATGAAAAACTGTTTTTT	CSARWGFFPRINEKLFF
-	TRBD1	TRBJ1-2	TRBV27	TGTGCCAGCAGTCAGGGGGGGCAGGCCTACACCTTC	CASSQGGQAYTF
once	-	TRBJ2-5	TRBV20-1	TGCAGTGTCTCCGACGGCCCACCAAAGACCCAGTACTTC	CSVSDGPPKTQYF
-	-	TRBJ2-1	TRBV20-1	TGCAGTGCCGCCCCAAGCTCCTACAATGAGCAGTTCTTC	CSAAPSSYNEQFF
-	-	TRBJ2-7	TRBV6-1	TGTGCCAGCCGCGGAGCGGCTTCGCCCCCCGGCGAGCAGTACTTC	CASRGAASPPGEQYF
-	-	TRBJ2-7	TRBV20-1	TGCAGTGCTAGAGCCCCAGGGATTTTTCCCTACGAGCAGTACTTC	CSARAPGIFPYEQYF
-	TRBD1	TRBJ1-1	TRBV20-1	TGCAGTGCTAGAAACAGGGGGCGTCCCATTGAAGCTTTCTTT	CSARNRGRPIEAFF
-	-	TRBJ2-5	TRBV28	TGTGCCAGCCGGGATTGGGAGCAAGAGACCCAGTACTTC	CASRDWEQETQYF
-	-	TRBJ2-7	TRBV2	TGTGCCACCACCTTTACGAGCTACGAGCAGTACTTC	CATTFTSYEQYF
-	-	TRBJ1-1	TRBV30	TGTGCAGCTACTCGGACAGCCATGAACACTGAAGCTTTCTTT	CAATRTAMNTEAFF
once	TRBD1	TRBJ2-3	TRBV20-1	TGCAGTGCTAACCCCGGGACAGGGAGCACAGATACGCAGTATTTT	CSANPGTGSTDTQYF
-	-	TRBJ1-5	TRBV28	TGTGCCAGCGGGTCGGACAGTTGGGGAGTGAGCAATCAGCCCCAGCATTTT	CASGSDSWGVSNQPQHF
-	TRBD1	TRBJ2-7	TRBV13	TGTGCCAGCAGCCCACAAGAGACAGGGAGCTCCTACGAGCAGTACTTC	CASSPQETGSSYEQYF
-	-	TRBJ1-1	TRBV3-1	TGTGCCAGCAGCCAACAGGGTATTGGCACTGAAGCTTTCTTT	CASSQQGIGTEAFF
-	TRBD2	TRBJ2-7	TRBV12-3/TRBV12-4	TGTGCCAGCAGTTTCTTGGGGACTAGCGGGGGCGAGCAGTACTTC	CASSFLGTSGGEQYF
-	-	TRBJ1-1	TRBV2	TGTGCCAGCAACACCCGGACCGCGATTCCTGAAGCTTTCTTT	CASNTRTAIPEAFF
-	TRBD2	TRBJ2-1	TRBV20-1	TGCAGTGCTAGACTGGGGCGGGAGTTAGGGCAGTTCTTC	CSARLGRELGQFF
-	-	TRBJ2-2	TRBV6-2/TRBV6-3	TGTGCCAGCTCACCCCCCGGGGAGCTGTTTTTT	CASSPPGELFF
-	-	TRBJ2-5	TRBV6-5	TGTGCCAGCAGACCTATAGCGCTTCAAGAGACCCAGTACTTC	CASRPIALQETQYF
-	TRBD1	TRBJ1-1	TRBV12-3/TRBV12-4	TGTGCCAGCAGTTGGGGGACAGTAAGGACTGAAGCTTTCTTT	CASSWGTVRTEAFF
-	-	TRBJ2-7	TRBV11-3	TGTGCCAGCAGCTTACAGGACAGCTCCTACGAGCAGTACTTC	CASSLQDSSYEQYF
-	TRBD1	TRBJ1-2	TRBV7-8	TGTGCCAGCAGCCCAGGGACAGGGGGCTATGGCTACACCTTC	CASSPGTGGYGYTF
-	TRBD2	TRBJ2-7	TRBV20-1	TGCAGTGCCCGGGGACTAGTGCCCTACGAGCAGTACTTC	CSARGLVPYEQYF
-	TRBD2	TRBJ2-3	TRBV20-1	TGCAGTGCTAGGGTCGGACTAGCGGGCACAGATACGCAGTATTTT	CSARVGLAGTDTQYF
-	-	TRBJ2-5	TRBV5-4	TGTGCCAGCAGCTATTGGGGAGAGACCCAGTACTTC	CASSYWGETQYF